The text below deals with one TCR beta chain. Assay: immunoSEQ multiplex PCR; the TCRdb copy retains only in-frame clones and omits some. The repertoire holds 450,000 to 600,000 clones, with about 90% as singletons. The entry originates in a study of blood T cell repertoires in COVID-19. The sequence was collected from a young woman who had recovered from COVID-19. Source material: PBMCs or T cells enriched from blood (not recorded which).

In DNA form, the CDR3 reads TGTGCCAGCAGCCCGACGGAAGGACTAGCGGGGGGGATCGATACGCAGTATTTT. Amino acid sequence: CASSPTEGLAGGIDTQYF. The chain uses TRBV4-2 and TRBJ2-3; TRBD2 matches at 15 bases. Germline CDR1 and CDR2: LGHNA and YNFKEQ. This CDR3 has 18 residues. The J segment lost 6 bases and the V segment lost 4 bases, leaving 11 bases of the junction unmatched.